These 5 T cell receptor beta chains were sequenced from one sample in a study of shared clonotypes between healthy human individuals. Sequencing used immunoSEQ multiplex PCR; TCRdb keeps in-frame clones, though not all of them. The sample holds about 1,500,000 clones, approximately 97% seen once. Sequencing was carried out using naive CD4+ T cells sorted from blood. Subset denoted: CD45RA+ positively selected. These receptors were taken from a man younger than 40 in good health.

This clone was recorded once. The rearrangement uses TRBV19 and TRBJ2-3; TRBD2 matches at 12 bases. The V and J ends lost 5 bases and 8 bases, in that order; junction bases with no gene match: 8. CDR3 length equals 15 residues. Germline V lookup: CDR1 LNHDA, CDR2 SQIVND (reference sequence). CDR3 amino acids: CASSAKTSGRGTQYF. The CDR3 region has the DNA TGTGCCAGTAGTGCGAAGACTAGCGGGAGAGGTACGCAGTATTTT.

The chain joins TRBV9 to TRBJ2-5; 8 nucleotides match TRBD1. Looked up from germline, CDR1 is SGDLS and CDR2 is YYNGEE. The trim removed 3 bases at V and 4 bases at J, leaving 5 bases unmatched. The CDR3 length is 14 residues. In DNA, the CDR3 is TGTGCCAGCAGCGCATCAGGGGGCCGAGAGACCCAGTACTTC. Its translation: CASSASGGRETQYF.

This clone was seen a single time. V is TRBV12-5 and J is TRBJ2-2; D gene uncertain. Trimming took 7 bases from V and 2 from J, leaving 11 bases between them. The CDR3 covers 14 residues. The germline CDR1 and CDR2 sequences are LGHNT and FRNRAP. The CDR3 is CASASKANTGELFF. The CDR3 DNA sequence: TGTGCTAGTGCCTCAAAGGCTAACACCGGGGAGCTGTTTTTT.

The chain links TRBV6-4 to TRBJ1-5; D gene uncertain. Germline assignment: CDR1 MRHNA and CDR2 SNTAGT. The CDR3 runs 12 residues. The germline V and J ends were trimmed by 9 bases and 4 bases, with 10 bases remaining between them. Written as DNA, the CDR3 is TGTGCCAGATCATTTGGTAATCAGCCCCAGCATTTT. It encodes CARSFGNQPQHF.

V gene TRBV6-5 combines with J gene TRBJ1-5; D may be TRBD1 (5 bases). The CDR3 covers 13 residues. V was shortened by 6 bases and J by 5 bases, with 11 bases between the two germline ends. CDR1 is MNHEY and CDR2 is SVGAGI in the germline V gene. The CDR3 DNA follows: TGTGCCAGCAGGAGGGGAACCCATCAGCCCCAGCATTTT. This encodes CASRRGTHQPQHF.